The clone carrying this TCR beta chain was seen at least ten times. As yet, its antigen is unknown. V was trimmed by 5 bases and J by 6 bases, leaving 14 bases between them. The CDR3 is 13 residues long. Looked up from germline, CDR1 is SGDLS and CDR2 is YYNGEE. The data originate from a study of CD8 T cells in ankylosing spondylitis. TCRdb analysed the 5' RACE reads with MiXCR anew, one entry per CDR3 protein. The sample contains roughly 40,000 distinct CDR3 sequences, less than 3% of which appear only once. Study-wide findings and caveats: Among TCR beta sequences, a motif of roughly 8 highly homologous variants appeared characteristic of ankylosing spondylitis blood.

The chain is built from TRBV9 and TRBJ2-5, with a possible D match to TRBD2 (6 bases). The sequenced material came from blood, either unsorted or a sorted T cell fraction (not recorded which). The clonotype originates from a male donor with ankylosing spondylitis or in good health (not recorded which). CDR3 in amino acids: CASSLDAGKTQYF. The CDR3 coding sequence is TGTGCCAGCAGTTTAGACGCGGGAAAGACCCAGTACTTC.